The 17 T cell receptor beta chains below all came from one sample that was sequenced in a study of blood T cell repertoires in COVID-19 (dated by TCRdb to 2020 to 2022). Library preparation employed the immunoSEQ multiplex PCR assay. Drawn from immuneACCESS, this table holds only the in-frame rearrangements with V and J called that TCRdb kept. Clones are partly lost; checked studies trace under half to an unresolved V gene and leave the rest unexplained. The sample has approximately 280,000 clones on record, about four fifths of them singletons. The top ten clonotypes cover 5% of the sample. Input material: PBMCs or T cells enriched from blood (not recorded which). These receptors were obtained from a man in his forties who had been exposed to COVID-19.

This clone was detected only a few times. The chain links TRBV19 to TRBJ2-2; no definite D call. V was cut by 5 bases and J by 7 bases, with 14 bases left in between. Per germline, CDR1 LNHDA and CDR2 SQIVND (reference sequence). The CDR3 extends over 14 amino acids. CDR3 in DNA: TGTGCCAGTAGTCAAGCTAACAGAGTCGGGGAGCTGTTTTTT. It is translated as CASSQANRVGELFF.

The V gene is TRBV14, the J gene TRBJ1-3; 7 bases map to TRBD1. V shed 4 bases, J shed 4 bases, and the junction held 13 bases outside the gene matches. The CDR3 is 17 amino acids. Germline V gives CDR1 SGHDN, CDR2 FVKESK. This CDR3 reads CASSRRGGTERGNTIYF. The DNA for the CDR3 is TGTGCCAGCAGCCGACGAGGCGGGACAGAAAGGGGAAACACCATATATTTT.

This CDR3 reads CAISEQGPASNQPQHF. The CDR3 DNA follows: TGTGCCATCAGTGAACAGGGACCTGCTAGCAATCAGCCCCAGCATTTT. The V and J genes are TRBV10-3 and TRBJ1-5; D is perhaps TRBD1 (6 bases). The germline gives CDR1 ENHRY, CDR2 SYGVKD. The CDR3 totals 16 residues. The ends were cut back, 3 bases at V and 0 bases at J, with 12 bases in the middle.

V gene TRBV19 combines with J gene TRBJ1-5; unclear D gene. Deletions cut 7 bases from V and 9 bases from J, with 19 bases between. Germline V gene data show CDR1 as LNHDA and CDR2 as SQIVND (reference sequence). The CDR3 consists of 14 residues. This CDR3 reads CASTIGRVSWPQHF. The DNA for the CDR3 is TGTGCCAGTACTATTGGGCGGGTCTCATGGCCCCAGCATTTT.

V and J are TRBV5-1 and TRBJ1-5, with 9 bases aligning to TRBD1. The CDR3 totals 17 residues. Germline V gene sequence: CDR1 SGHRS, CDR2 YFSETQ. V was clipped by 4 bases and J by 6 bases; unmatched bases: 14. CDR3 in amino acids: CASSPDPVDRGGQPQHF. DNA of the CDR3: TGCGCCAGCAGCCCTGATCCGGTGGACAGGGGAGGTCAGCCCCAGCATTTT.

In this sample, this clone turned up a few times. The V gene is TRBV6-2 or TRBV6-3, the J gene TRBJ2-3, with TRBD2 as a possible D gene (6 bases). Per the germline V gene, CDR1 is MNHEY and CDR2 is SVGEGT. This CDR3 is built from 16 residues. Trimming stripped 5 bases from V and 1 base from J, with 16 bases between. The CDR3 nucleotides read TGTGCCAGCAGTCCCCCGAGGAGGGGTGGCACAGATACGCAGTATTTT. It specifies CASSPPRRGGTDTQYF.

The chain recombines TRBV24-1 with TRBJ2-3; D remains unclear. The CDR3 has 12 residues. CDR1 and CDR2 from the germline V gene are KGHDR and SFDVKD. The ends were cut back, 4 bases at V and 2 bases at J, with 3 bases in the middle. The CDR3 here is CATSEYTDTQYF. The CDR3 DNA follows: TGTGCCACCAGTGAATACACAGATACGCAGTATTTT.

This sequence joins TRBV4-1 and TRBJ2-7; 7 positions match TRBD1. With 5 bases clipped from V and 0 bases from J, the junction kept 13 bases outside the gene matches. Germline values: CDR1 MGHRA, CDR2 YSYEKL. The CDR3 extends over 17 amino acids. CDR3 nucleotide sequence: TGCGCCAGCAGCACAACGACAGGGCCTATCGGCTCCTACGAGCAGTACTTC. Translated, it gives CASSTTTGPIGSYEQYF.

V gene TRBV3-1 (or the pseudogene TRBV3-2) combines with J gene TRBJ2-3, with 7 positions matching TRBD1. The CDR3 loop spans 12 amino acids. Germline V lookup: CDR1 LGHDT, CDR2 YNNKEL (reference sequence). J lost 1 base, V lost 8 bases, and 0 bases had no gene match. CDR3 nucleotide sequence: TGTGCCAGCGGGACAGGCACAGATACGCAGTATTTT. This encodes CASGTGTDTQYF.

The chain is built from TRBV3-1 (or the pseudogene TRBV3-2) and TRBJ2-2; D is uncertain. V lost 2 bases to trimming and J lost 2 bases, with 9 bases between them. Germline V gives CDR1 LGHDT, CDR2 YNNKEL (reference sequence). This CDR3 comprises 15 residues. The CDR3 bases are TGTGCCAGCAGCCAATATAGCTCCAACACCGGGGAGCTGTTTTTT. It translates to CASSQYSSNTGELFF.

This clone was recorded once. The chain joins TRBV30 to TRBJ2-7; 7 positions agree with TRBD2. J lost 2 bases, V lost 4 bases, and 2 bases had no gene match. There are 12 residues in the CDR3. Germline lookup yields CDR1 GTSNPN and CDR2 SVGIG (reference sequence). The CDR3 DNA is TGTGCCTGGAATCGGGGGGCCTACGAGCAGTACTTC. Translating it yields CAWNRGAYEQYF.

The rearrangement joins TRBV19 to TRBJ1-2; D gene uncertain. The length of the CDR3 is 14 residues. The V gene's germline CDR1 is LNHDA and CDR2 SQIVND (reference sequence). Trimming pared 6 bases from V and 0 bases from J, leaving 11 bases between. CDR3 nucleotides: TGTGCCAGTAGGTCGGCGGCCGCTAACTATGGCTACACCTTC. It translates to CASRSAAANYGYTF.

The genes are TRBV14 and TRBJ1-2; D uncertain. This CDR3 is built from 14 residues. V was shortened by 1 base and J by 9 bases, with 15 bases between the two germline ends. The germline CDR1 and CDR2 sequences are SGHDN and FVKESK. The CDR3 loop is CASSQGAYERSYTF. In nucleotides, the CDR3 is TGTGCCAGCAGCCAAGGCGCGTATGAGCGGAGCTACACCTTC.

This clone was observed at least ten times. The V gene is TRBV20-1, the J gene TRBJ1-1; possible D gene TRBD1, 5 bases. Trimming shortened V by 4 bases and J by 7 bases, and 10 bases separated the two germline ends. CDR3 length: 11 residues. In germline, CDR1 is DFQATT, CDR2 SNEGSKA (reference sequence). As DNA, the CDR3 is TGCAGTGCTAATCAGGGAGGTGAAGCTTTCTTT. Residues: CSANQGGEAFF.

V gene TRBV30 combines with J gene TRBJ1-2; D ambiguous. V lost 0 bases, J lost 5 bases, and 10 bases lay in between. The germline V gene encodes CDR1 GTSNPN and CDR2 SVGIG (reference sequence). The CDR3 is made up of 13 amino acids. This CDR3 is CAWSVSGSYGYTF. The CDR3 DNA reads as TGTGCCTGGAGTGTCTCAGGTTCTTATGGCTACACCTTC.

V is TRBV5-1 and J is TRBJ2-3, with a weak D call TRBD1 (6 bases). Trimming left V 7 bases short and J 1 base short, with 19 bases between. CDR1 is SGHRS, CDR2 YFSETQ, per germline. The CDR3 length is 16 residues. Here the CDR3 reads CASSIPQGRGTDTQYF. Here the CDR3 DNA reads TGCGCCAGCTCTATCCCACAGGGACGGGGCACAGATACGCAGTATTTT.

This clone turned up a few times. The genes are TRBV5-1 and TRBJ2-7, with a tentative D call TRBD2 (6 bases). Trimming removed 0 bases at V and 5 bases at J, with 12 bases between. The CDR3 has 14 residues. Germline CDR1 SGHRS, CDR2 YFSETQ. DNA of the CDR3: TGCGCCAGCAGCTTGGCCGCGGGGAGCGACGAGCAGTACTTC. It is translated as CASSLAAGSDEQYF.